These 6 T cell receptor beta chains were all obtained from the same sample, sequenced in a study of T cell repertoires and Cas9 in healthy adults. Clones were read by immunoSEQ multiplex PCR, and TCRdb kept only the in-frame ones, dropping some. The sample has about 13,000 clones, about 91% seen once. The specimen sequenced was Tregs (CD4+, CD25+, CD127-, CD137-, CD154-) from PBMCs; culture status not recorded. These receptors were obtained from a human donor in good health.

This chain uses TRBV5-1 with TRBJ1-6; TRBD1 might be the D (6 bases). Germline-derived CDR1 and CDR2 are SGHRS and YFSETQ. This CDR3 is built from 14 residues. The V gene lost 0 bases and the J gene lost 8 bases, with 9 bases spanning the gap. The CDR3 DNA is TGCGCCAGCAGCTTGGACAGGGATGATTCACCCCTCCACTTT. As protein: CASSLDRDDSPLHF.

This rearrangement joins TRBV6-5 to TRBJ1-5; perhaps TRBD1 as D (5 bases). CDR1 and CDR2 (germline): MNHEY, SVGAGI. V lost 0 bases and J 4 bases, leaving 10 bases between the germline ends. This CDR3 region has 15 residues. The CDR3 region is CASSYSYRLNQPQHF. The CDR3 bases are TGTGCCAGCAGTTACTCGTACAGGCTTAATCAGCCCCAGCATTTT.

V is TRBV5-4 and J is TRBJ2-5, with D perhaps TRBD2 (6 bases). The CDR3 extends over 14 amino acids. CDR1 SGHNT and CDR2 YYREEE come from the germline V gene (reference sequence). V was shortened by 1 base and J by 4 bases, with 11 bases between the two germline ends. The DNA for the CDR3 is TGTGCCAGCAGCTTGCCCCAGGGAGGAGAGACCCAGTACTTC. It encodes CASSLPQGGETQYF.

The chain links TRBV6-5 to TRBJ1-2; D is perhaps TRBD1 (5 bases). Trimming pared 2 bases from V and 5 bases from J, leaving 9 bases between. Germline values: CDR1 MNHEY, CDR2 SVGAGI. The length of the CDR3 is 13 residues. The CDR3 DNA is TGTGCCAGCAGTTACACCGGGGGATATGGCTACACCTTC. This encodes CASSYTGGYGYTF.

The chain recombines TRBV30 with TRBJ1-2, with D uncertain. The CDR3 extends over 12 amino acids. V dropped 2 bases and J dropped 8 bases, with 12 bases sitting between them. Germline V gives CDR1 GTSNPN, CDR2 SVGIG (reference sequence). The CDR3 sequence: CAWSPSLGGYTF. The CDR3 DNA reads as TGTGCCTGGAGTCCCTCCCTTGGGGGCTACACCTTC.

The chain is built from TRBV28 and TRBJ2-7, with TRBD1 identical over 9 bases. Germline CDR1 reads MDHEN; CDR2 reads SYDVKM. The V and J ends lost 2 bases and 0 bases, in that order; junction bases with no gene match: 5. The CDR3 sequence is 16 residues long. CDR3 protein: CASSLSRDRVSYEQYV. CDR3 sequence (DNA): TGTGCCAGCAGTTTAAGTAGGGACAGGGTCTCCTACGAGCAGTACGTC.